The present entry profiles one T cell receptor (beta chain) with its context. Its antigen is unknown. This sample was taken from a study of cytomegalovirus exposure and HLA in healthy donors. Study background: The platform used for the approximately 130 validation repertoires matched that of the approximately 670 first-cohort repertoires, a later analysis reported. Findings and caveats of the study: Subsequent analysis revealed that first-cohort TCR clusters tended to co-occur in the 95 to 150 validation repertoires. The dataset shows that most TCR sequences were rare, while some public TCRs occurred in many donors. Researchers catalogued about 150 TCR beta chains as cytomegalovirus-associated.

Trimming shortened V by 2 bases and J by 1 base, and 14 bases separated the two germline ends. The CDR3 is 16 residues long. Germline lookup yields CDR1 MGHRA and CDR2 YSYEKL. Measured with immunoSEQ multiplex PCR; TCRdb has only the in-frame clones, and not every one. This sample has tens of thousands of clones, with 80% to 95% found just once. Material for sequencing was PBMCs. The chain couples TRBV4-1 to TRBJ1-1; D remains ambiguous. The receptor's source is a woman aged 25 to 45 in good health and CMV-seronegative. DNA for the CDR3: TGCGCCAGCAGCCAAACCCTTACAGTATCGAACACTGAAGCTTTCTTT. Encoded protein: CASSQTLTVSNTEAFF.